There are a few counts of the clone carrying this TCR beta chain. The antigen is unknown. The data belong to a study of T-cell memory formation after mild COVID-19. Overall study findings and caveats: Pre-infection memory carried some responding clones, suggesting that cross-reactive memory joined.

From 5'RACE with constant-segment primers came TCR alpha and TCR beta cDNA libraries that carried sample barcodes and UMIs. Via MiXCR, TCRdb re-called the 5' RACE reads, giving one row per CDR3 protein. The sample holds 300,000 to 400,000 distinct CDR3 sequences, approximately 29% seen once. Germline V gives CDR1 SGHRS, CDR2 YFSETQ. This CDR3 has 17 residues. The V segment lost 2 bases and the J segment 2 bases; nucleotides outside the gene matches: 5. Source material: PBMCs or a T cell subset sorted from them (not recorded which). The clonotype was recovered from an adult woman who had mild COVID-19 (a few samples of this study predate the infection). Cell type and time point are not known. The chain recombines TRBV5-1 with TRBJ2-2; TRBD2 agrees at 11 bases. In DNA, the CDR3 is TGCGCCAGCAGCTTCGTACTAGCGGGAGTTAACACCGGGGAGCTGTTTTTT. Protein: CASSFVLAGVNTGELFF. Drawing the rest from reference TRBV5-1 and TRBJ2-2, the complete variable domain is KAGVTQTPRYLIKTRGQQVTLSCSPISGHRSVSWYQQTPGQGLQFLFEYFSETQRNKGNFPGRFSGRQFSNSRSEMNVSTLELGDSALYLCASSFVLAGVNTGELFFGEGSRLTVL.